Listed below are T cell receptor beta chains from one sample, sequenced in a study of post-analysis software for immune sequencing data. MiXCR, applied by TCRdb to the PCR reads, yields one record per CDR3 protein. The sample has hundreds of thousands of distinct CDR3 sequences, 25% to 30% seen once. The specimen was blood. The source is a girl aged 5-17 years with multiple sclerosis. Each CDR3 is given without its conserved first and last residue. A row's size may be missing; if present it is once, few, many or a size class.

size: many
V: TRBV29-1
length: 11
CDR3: SHWRGSTDTQY

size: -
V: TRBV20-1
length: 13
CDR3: SARRGLAGGNEQF

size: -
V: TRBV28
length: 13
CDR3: ASMPTGWVEETQY

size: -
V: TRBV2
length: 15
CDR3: ASSGFEGGPETDTQY

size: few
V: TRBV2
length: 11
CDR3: ASMEGPVGEQF

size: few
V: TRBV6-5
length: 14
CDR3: ASSYLGEGPGYGYT

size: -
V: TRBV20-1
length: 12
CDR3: SALGSEDQETQY

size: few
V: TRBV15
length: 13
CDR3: ATSRDQAGGEKLF

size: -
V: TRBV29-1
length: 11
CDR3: SVEDYGQETQY

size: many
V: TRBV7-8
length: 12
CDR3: ASSLSGSQETQY

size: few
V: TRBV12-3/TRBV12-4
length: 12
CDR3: ASSGRDWKETQY

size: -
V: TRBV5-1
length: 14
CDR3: ASSPRRWQARDTQY

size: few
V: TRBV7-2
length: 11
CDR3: ASSFLFSGEQY

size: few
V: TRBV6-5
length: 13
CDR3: ASRKIAGGSNEQF

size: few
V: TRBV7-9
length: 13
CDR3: ASSLFTHPGETQY

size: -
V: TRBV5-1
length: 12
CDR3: ASSLRPSGTPQY

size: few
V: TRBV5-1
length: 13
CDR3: ASSLALDTYNEQF

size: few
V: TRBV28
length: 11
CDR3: ASSLSPPNIQY

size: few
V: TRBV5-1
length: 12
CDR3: ASSLVLFSYEQY

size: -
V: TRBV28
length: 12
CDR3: ACSSSQIQETQY

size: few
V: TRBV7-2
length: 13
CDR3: ASSPRLAGGDEQF

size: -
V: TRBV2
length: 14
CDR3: ASSKVVSRTNEKLF

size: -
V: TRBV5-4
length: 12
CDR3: ASSTGNGSTEAF

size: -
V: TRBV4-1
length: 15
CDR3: ASSQDGGVSNTGELF

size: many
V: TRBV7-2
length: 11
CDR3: ASSFSIQETQY

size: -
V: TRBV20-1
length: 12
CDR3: SARGLDSYNEQY

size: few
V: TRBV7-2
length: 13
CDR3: ASSIRVGLGHEQY

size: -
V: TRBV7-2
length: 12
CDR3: ASSLGGWNQPQH

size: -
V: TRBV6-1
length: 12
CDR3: ASRWDREGNEQY

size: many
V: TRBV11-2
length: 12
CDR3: ASSLDRGNQPQH

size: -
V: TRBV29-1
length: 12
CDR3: SVEGRQGTDTQY

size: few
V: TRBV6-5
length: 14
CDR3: ASSYSWGREADTQY

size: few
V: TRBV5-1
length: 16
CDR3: ASTGGGTGTSFYNEQF

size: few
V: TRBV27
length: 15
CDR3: ASSLQRRDRGGTEAF

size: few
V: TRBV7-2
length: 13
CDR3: ASSPPTGVLSEQY

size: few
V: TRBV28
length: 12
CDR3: AIGSGRRAYEQF

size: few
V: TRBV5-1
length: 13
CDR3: ASSGTSGQGSGYT

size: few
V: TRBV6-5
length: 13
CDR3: ASSLLAGVWETQY

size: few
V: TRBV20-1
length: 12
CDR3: SARVEGGLFEQY

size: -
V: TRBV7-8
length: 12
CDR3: ASSLAGRNQPRH

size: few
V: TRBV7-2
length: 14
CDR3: ASSFGTATTNEKLF